This TCR beta chain comes out of a study of OX40 agonist ivuxolimab in advanced cancers. Overall study results and limits: Individuals who were partial responders at 0.1-3.0 mg/kg had clonal expansion that ranked among the lowest.

Sequenced by immunoSEQ multiplex PCR; TCRdb stores in-frame clones only, minus some. Among about 81,000 clones listed, more than 85% were seen once. Trimming removed 2 bases from V and 1 base from J, with 12 bases in between. Per the germline V gene, CDR1 is MNHEY and CDR2 is SMNVEV (reference sequence). The CDR3 extends over 16 amino acids. This clone was seen a single time. The antigen remains undetermined. The clonotype comes from an adult with an advanced solid tumor such as melanoma, head and neck, liver or kidney cancer. Sequenced here: CD4+ or CD8+ T cells sorted from blood, sampled in a trial of the OX40 agonist ivuxolimab. This sequence joins TRBV27 and TRBJ2-4; no clear D gene. CDR3 in amino acids: CASSLISSTAKNIQYF. The CDR3 DNA sequence: TGTGCCAGCAGTTTAATATCCAGCACGGCCAAAAACATTCAGTACTTC.